These 12 T cell receptor beta chains share one sample of origin, sequenced in a study of ipilimumab plus nivolumab after autologous stem cell transplantation. Generated by immunoSEQ multiplex PCR, the TCRdb table keeps only in-frame clones and is missing some. The repertoire holds some 44,000 clones, with around nine tenths as singletons. The specimen comprised PBMCs, sampled in a trial of ipilimumab plus nivolumab as post-transplant consolidation. Receptors were obtained from a male donor with multiple myeloma.

This clone was observed a single time. This sequence joins TRBV19 and TRBJ1-4; tentative D call: TRBD1 (6 bases). Germline V gene sequence: CDR1 LNHDA, CDR2 SQIVND (reference sequence). Trimming shortened V by 3 bases and J by 4 bases, and 12 bases separated the two germline ends. CDR3 size: 15 residues. The CDR3 nucleotides read TGTGCCAGTAGTATCTTACAGGGCGATAATGAAAAACTGTTTTTT. Translating gives CASSILQGDNEKLFF.

As to this clone: This same CDR3 is encoded by further DNA sequences in the sample. The chain uses TRBV4-2 and TRBJ2-1; 9 positions agree with TRBD2. The J segment lost 9 bases and the V segment lost 4 bases, leaving 13 bases of the junction unmatched. Germline CDR1 LGHNA, CDR2 YNFKEQ. The CDR3 loop spans 16 amino acids. For the CDR3, the DNA is TGTGCCAGCAGCCTGACTAGCGGAGCTACCGGCGTTGAGCAGTTCTTC. Translation gives CASSLTSGATGVEQFF.

The chain joins TRBV6-6 to TRBJ2-1; D possibly matches TRBD1 or TRBD2 (6 bases each). V was pared by 0 bases and J by 8 bases, with 14 bases between. The CDR3 has 15 amino acids. CDR1 and CDR2 (germline): MNHNY, SVGAGI (reference sequence). CDR3 region: CASSYSGGTADEQFF. CDR3 sequence (DNA): TGTGCCAGCAGTTACTCGGGGGGCACGGCGGATGAGCAGTTCTTC.

The chain links TRBV11-2 to TRBJ2-1; D perhaps matches TRBD1 (5 bases). Germline V CDR1 and CDR2: SGHAT, FQNNGV. V gave up 4 bases and J gave up 8 bases, with 18 bases separating them. This CDR3 contains 15 residues. The chain's CDR3 is CASSSPRVALHEQFF. The CDR3 DNA follows: TGTGCCAGCAGCTCCCCCAGGGTAGCTTTGCATGAGCAGTTCTTC.

The chain joins TRBV7-2 to TRBJ1-1; TRBD1 might be the D (6 bases). Germline CDR1 reads SGHTA; CDR2 reads FQGNSA. The CDR3 consists of 14 residues. V shed 2 bases and J shed 4 bases, with 11 bases lying between them. The DNA of the CDR3 is TGTGCCAGCAGCTTACTAGGGGGAGGCACTGAAGCTTTCTTT. Amino acid sequence: CASSLLGGGTEAFF.

The rearrangement links TRBV5-4 to TRBJ2-2, with 8 bases aligning to TRBD2. Trimming removed 1 base from V and 1 base from J; junction bases left unmatched: 0. The CDR3 is 15 residues long. CDR1 SGHNT and CDR2 YYREEE come from the germline V gene (reference sequence). The CDR3 nucleotides read TGTGCCAGCAGCTTGACTAGCGGGAACACCGGGGAGCTGTTTTTT. Amino acids: CASSLTSGNTGELFF.

V and J are TRBV18 and TRBJ1-1; 10 bases agree with TRBD1. The ends lost 10 bases at V and 0 bases at J; junction bases unmatched: 11. The CDR3 extends over 16 amino acids. Germline assignment: CDR1 KGHSH and CDR2 LQKENI. The DNA for the CDR3 is TGTGCCACCACCCCCGGGACAGGGGCAATGAACACTGAAGCTTTCTTT. It yields the protein CATTPGTGAMNTEAFF.

This clone appeared once. CDR3 sequence (DNA): TGTGCCAGCAGTTTCCGGGACAGGGAAGTTCAGCCCCAGCATTTT. This codes for CASSFRDREVQPQHF. The chain uses TRBV6-5 and TRBJ1-5; TRBD1 agrees at 9 bases. CDR1 MNHEY and CDR2 SVGAGI come from the germline V gene. Trimming at V came to 4 bases and at J to 6 bases, leaving 7 bases not matched to a gene. The CDR3 contains 15 residues.

This clone was observed a single time. The J gene is TRBJ2-7, the V gene TRBV6-6; 8 bases agree with TRBD2. The CDR3 length is 16 residues. V trimming: 7 bases; J trimming: 1 base; junction bases outside the gene matches: 12. Looked up from germline, CDR1 is MNHNY and CDR2 is SVGAGI (reference sequence). The CDR3 loop reads CASKQGRGARSYEQYF. The CDR3 DNA reads as TGTGCCAGCAAACAAGGGCGGGGGGCGCGTTCCTACGAGCAGTACTTC.

The chain carries TRBV28 and TRBJ2-7; TRBD1 matches 7 bases. V lost 6 bases to trimming and J lost 6 bases; unmatched junction nucleotides: 8. The CDR3 extends over 13 amino acids. CDR1 is MDHEN and CDR2 is SYDVKM in the germline V gene. Here the CDR3 reads CASSPGGPGEQYF. The CDR3 nucleotides read TGTGCCAGCAGCCCAGGGGGTCCCGGCGAGCAGTACTTC.

This clone has a single count. This rearrangement joins TRBV6-6 to TRBJ1-1, with D perhaps matching TRBD1 (5 bases). This CDR3 spans 13 amino acids. Between the trimmed V and J ends, which lost 11 bases and 2 bases, there was a span of 15 bases. The germline gives CDR1 MNHNY, CDR2 SVGAGI (reference sequence). CDR3 residues: CAARGTGNTEAFF. For the CDR3, the DNA is TGTGCCGCCCGAGGTACAGGTAACACTGAAGCTTTCTTT.

The chain uses TRBV12-5 and TRBJ2-7; TRBD1 aligns across 9 bases. CDR1 LGHNT and CDR2 FRNRAP come from the germline V gene. V trimming: 7 bases; J trimming: 3 bases; junction bases outside the gene matches: 4. CDR3 length: 13 amino acids. The CDR3 DNA follows: TGTGCTAGTGCCCCGACAGGGGGCTACGAGCAGTACTTC. Its translation is CASAPTGGYEQYF.